Included here is one T cell receptor beta chain sequence, with context. The data originate from a study of control samples from healthy donors and cancer patients. Clones were read by immunoSEQ multiplex PCR, and TCRdb kept only the in-frame ones, dropping some. The sample holds approximately 170,000 clones, nearly 90% seen once. Trimming took 4 bases from V and 3 from J, leaving 16 bases between them. The CDR3 totals 15 residues. Germline CDR1 and CDR2: LGHNA and YSLEER. The receptor's source is a woman aged 50 to 60 in good health. The chain links TRBV4-3 to TRBJ2-7; D not resolved. The sample comprised blood. The CDR3 region is CASSPTTARVYEQYF. DNA for the CDR3: TGCGCCAGCAGCCCAACGACCGCTCGGGTCTACGAGCAGTACTTC.